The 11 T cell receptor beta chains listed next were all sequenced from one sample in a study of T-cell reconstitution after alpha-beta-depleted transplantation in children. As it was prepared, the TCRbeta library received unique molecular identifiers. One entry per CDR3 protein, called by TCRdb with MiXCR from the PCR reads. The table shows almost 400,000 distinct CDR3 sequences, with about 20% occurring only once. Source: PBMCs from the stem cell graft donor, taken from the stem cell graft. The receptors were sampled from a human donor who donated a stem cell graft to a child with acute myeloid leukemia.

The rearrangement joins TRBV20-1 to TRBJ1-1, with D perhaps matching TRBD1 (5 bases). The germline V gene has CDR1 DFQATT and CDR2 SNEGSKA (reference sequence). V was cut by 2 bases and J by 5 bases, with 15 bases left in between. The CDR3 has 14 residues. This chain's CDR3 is CSARKLGTGTEAFF. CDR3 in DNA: TGCAGTGCTAGAAAGCTTGGGACTGGGACTGAAGCTTTCTTT.

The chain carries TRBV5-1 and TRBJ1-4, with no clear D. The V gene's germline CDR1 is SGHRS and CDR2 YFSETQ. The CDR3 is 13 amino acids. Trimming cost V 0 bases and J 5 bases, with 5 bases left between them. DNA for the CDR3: TGCGCCAGCAGCTTGGAGGGAAATGAAAAACTGTTTTTT. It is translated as CASSLEGNEKLFF.

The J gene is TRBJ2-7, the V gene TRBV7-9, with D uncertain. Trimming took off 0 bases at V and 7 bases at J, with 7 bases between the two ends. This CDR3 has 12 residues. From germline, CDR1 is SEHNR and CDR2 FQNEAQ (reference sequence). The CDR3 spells CASSLAHGEQYF. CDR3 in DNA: TGTGCCAGCAGCTTAGCCCATGGAGAGCAGTACTTC.

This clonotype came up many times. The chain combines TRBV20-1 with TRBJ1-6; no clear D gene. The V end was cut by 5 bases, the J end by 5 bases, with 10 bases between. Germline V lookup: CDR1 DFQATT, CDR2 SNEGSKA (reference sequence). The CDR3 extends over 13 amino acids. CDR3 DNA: TGCAGTGCTGCCCCAGGAAATAATTCACCCCTCCACTTT. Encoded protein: CSAAPGNNSPLHF.

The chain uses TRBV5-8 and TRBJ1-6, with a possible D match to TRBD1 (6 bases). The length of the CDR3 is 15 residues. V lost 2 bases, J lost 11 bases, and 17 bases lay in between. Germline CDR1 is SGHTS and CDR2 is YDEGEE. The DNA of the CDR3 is TGTGCCAGCAGCTTACGGACAGCGCCTGGGGCACCCCTCCACTTT. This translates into CASSLRTAPGAPLHF.

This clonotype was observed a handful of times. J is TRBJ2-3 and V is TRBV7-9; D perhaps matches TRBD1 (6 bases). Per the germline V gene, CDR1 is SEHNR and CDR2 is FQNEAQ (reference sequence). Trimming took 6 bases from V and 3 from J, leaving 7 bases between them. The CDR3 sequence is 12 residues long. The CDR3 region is CASRGQTDTQYF. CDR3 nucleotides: TGTGCCAGCAGGGGACAAACAGATACGCAGTATTTT.

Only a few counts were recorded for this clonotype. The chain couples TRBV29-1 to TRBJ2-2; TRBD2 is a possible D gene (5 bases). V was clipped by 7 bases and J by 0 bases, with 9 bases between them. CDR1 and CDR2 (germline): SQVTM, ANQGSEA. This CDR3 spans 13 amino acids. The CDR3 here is CSGSAANTGELFF. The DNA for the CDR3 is TGCAGCGGTAGCGCCGCGAACACCGGGGAGCTGTTTTTT.

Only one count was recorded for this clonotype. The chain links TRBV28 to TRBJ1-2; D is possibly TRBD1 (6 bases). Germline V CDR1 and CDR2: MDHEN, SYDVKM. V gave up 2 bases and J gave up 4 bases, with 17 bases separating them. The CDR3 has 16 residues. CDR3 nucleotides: TGTGCCAGCAGTTTAAACAGGGAACTCATCTTCTATGGCTACACCTTC. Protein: CASSLNRELIFYGYTF.

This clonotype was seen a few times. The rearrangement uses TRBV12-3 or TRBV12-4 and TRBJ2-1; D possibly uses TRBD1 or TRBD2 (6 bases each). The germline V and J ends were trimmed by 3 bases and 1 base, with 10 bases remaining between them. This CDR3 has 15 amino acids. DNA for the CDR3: TGTGCCAGCAGTTTTGGGGGGCCGTCCTACAATGAGCAGTTCTTC. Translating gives CASSFGGPSYNEQFF.

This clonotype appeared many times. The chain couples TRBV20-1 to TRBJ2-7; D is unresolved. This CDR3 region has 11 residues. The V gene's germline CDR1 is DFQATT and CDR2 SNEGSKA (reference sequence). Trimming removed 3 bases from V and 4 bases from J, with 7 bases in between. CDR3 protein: CSASREYEQYF. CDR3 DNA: TGCAGTGCTAGTCGCGAGTACGAGCAGTACTTC.

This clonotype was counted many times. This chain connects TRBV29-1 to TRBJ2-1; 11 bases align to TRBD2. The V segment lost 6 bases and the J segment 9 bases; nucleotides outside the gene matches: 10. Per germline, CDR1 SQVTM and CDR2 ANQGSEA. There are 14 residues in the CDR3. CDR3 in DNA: TGCAGCGTGTCTACTAGCGGGAGTCGGGTTGAGCAGTTCTTC. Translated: CSVSTSGSRVEQFF.